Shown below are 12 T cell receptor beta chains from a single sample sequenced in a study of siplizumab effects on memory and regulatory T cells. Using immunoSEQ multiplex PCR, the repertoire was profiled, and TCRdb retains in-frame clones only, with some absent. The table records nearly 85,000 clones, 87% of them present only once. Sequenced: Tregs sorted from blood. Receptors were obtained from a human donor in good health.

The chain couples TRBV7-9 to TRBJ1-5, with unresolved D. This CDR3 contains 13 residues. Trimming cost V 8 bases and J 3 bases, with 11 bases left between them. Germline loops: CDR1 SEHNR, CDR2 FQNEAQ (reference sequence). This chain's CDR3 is CASSVGFNQPQHF. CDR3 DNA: TGTGCCAGCTCGGTGGGCTTCAATCAGCCCCAGCATTTT. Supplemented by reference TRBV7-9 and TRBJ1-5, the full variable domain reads DTGVSQNPRHKITKRGQNVTFRCDPISEHNRLYWYRQTLGQGPEFLTYFQNEAQLEKSRLLSDRFSAERPKGSFSTLEIQRTEQGDSAMYLCASSVGFNQPQHFGDGTRLSIL.

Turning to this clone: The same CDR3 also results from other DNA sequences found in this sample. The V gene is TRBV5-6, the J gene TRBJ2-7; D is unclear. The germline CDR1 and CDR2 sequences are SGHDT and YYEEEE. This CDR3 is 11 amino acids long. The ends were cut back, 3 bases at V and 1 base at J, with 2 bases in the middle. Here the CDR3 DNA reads TGTGCCAGCAGCTCTTCCTACGAGCAGTACTTC. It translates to CASSSSYEQYF.

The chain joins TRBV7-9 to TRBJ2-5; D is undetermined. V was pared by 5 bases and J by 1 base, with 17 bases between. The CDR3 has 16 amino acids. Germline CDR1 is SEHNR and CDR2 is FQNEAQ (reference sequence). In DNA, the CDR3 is TGTGCCAGCAGCGAACTCATTTTCACGGCCCAAGAGACCCAGTACTTC. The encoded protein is CASSELIFTAQETQYF.

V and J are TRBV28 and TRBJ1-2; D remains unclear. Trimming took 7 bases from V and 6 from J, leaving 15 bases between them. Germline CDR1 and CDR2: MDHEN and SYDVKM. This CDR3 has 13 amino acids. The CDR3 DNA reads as TGTGCCAGCAATTCGCTGTTATCTGATGGCTACACCTTC. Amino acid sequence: CASNSLLSDGYTF.

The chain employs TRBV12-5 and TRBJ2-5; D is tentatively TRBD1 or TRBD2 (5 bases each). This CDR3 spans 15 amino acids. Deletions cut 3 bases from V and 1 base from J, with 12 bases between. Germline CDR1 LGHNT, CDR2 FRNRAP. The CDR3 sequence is CASGFARGAQETQYF. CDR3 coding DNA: TGTGCTAGTGGTTTCGCCCGGGGCGCCCAAGAGACCCAGTACTTC.

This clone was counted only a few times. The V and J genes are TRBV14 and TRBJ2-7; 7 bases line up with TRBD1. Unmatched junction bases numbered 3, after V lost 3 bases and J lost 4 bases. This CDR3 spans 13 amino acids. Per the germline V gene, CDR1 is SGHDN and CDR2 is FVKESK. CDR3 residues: CASSHGQVYEQYF. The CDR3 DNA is TGTGCCAGCAGCCACGGACAGGTTTACGAGCAGTACTTC.

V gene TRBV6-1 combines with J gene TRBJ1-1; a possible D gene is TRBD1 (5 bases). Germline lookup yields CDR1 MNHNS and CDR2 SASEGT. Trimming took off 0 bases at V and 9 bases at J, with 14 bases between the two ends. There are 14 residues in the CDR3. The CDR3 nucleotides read TGTGCCAGCAGTGAAGCTAGCGGTGGGGGGAAAGCTTTCTTT. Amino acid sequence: CASSEASGGGKAFF.

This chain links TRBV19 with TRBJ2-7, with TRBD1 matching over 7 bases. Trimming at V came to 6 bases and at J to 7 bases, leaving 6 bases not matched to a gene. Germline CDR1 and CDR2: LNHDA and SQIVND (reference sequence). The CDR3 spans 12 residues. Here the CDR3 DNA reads TGTGCCAGTAGCAAACAGGGGCGTGAGCAGTACTTC. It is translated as CASSKQGREQYF.

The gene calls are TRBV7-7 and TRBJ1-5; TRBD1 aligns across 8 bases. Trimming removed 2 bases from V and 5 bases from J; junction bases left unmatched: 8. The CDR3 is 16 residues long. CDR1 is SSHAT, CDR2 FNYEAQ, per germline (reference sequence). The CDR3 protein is CASSLQDRVIDQPQHF. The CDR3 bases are TGTGCCAGCAGCTTACAGGACAGGGTAATTGATCAGCCCCAGCATTTT. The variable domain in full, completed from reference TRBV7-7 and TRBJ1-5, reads GAGVSQSPRYKVTKRGQDVTLRCDPISSHATLYWYQQALGQGPEFLTYFNYEAQPDKSGLPSDRFSAERPEGSISTLTIQRTEQRDSAMYRCASSLQDRVIDQPQHFGDGTRLSIL.

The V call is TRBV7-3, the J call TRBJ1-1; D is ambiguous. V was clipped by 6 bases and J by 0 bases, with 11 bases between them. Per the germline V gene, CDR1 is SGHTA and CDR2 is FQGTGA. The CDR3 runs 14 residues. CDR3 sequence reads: CASSPGGLNTEAFF. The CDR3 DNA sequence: TGTGCCAGCAGTCCCGGTGGATTGAACACTGAAGCTTTCTTT.

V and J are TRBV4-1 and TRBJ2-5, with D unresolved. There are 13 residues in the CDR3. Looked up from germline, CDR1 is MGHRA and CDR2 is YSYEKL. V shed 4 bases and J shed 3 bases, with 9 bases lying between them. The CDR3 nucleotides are TGCGCCAGCAGCCGTTCTAGAGAAGAGACCCAGTACTTC. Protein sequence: CASSRSREETQYF.

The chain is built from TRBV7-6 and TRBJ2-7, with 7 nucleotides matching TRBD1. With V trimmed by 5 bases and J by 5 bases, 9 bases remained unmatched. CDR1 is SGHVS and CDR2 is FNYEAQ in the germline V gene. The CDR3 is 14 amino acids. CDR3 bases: TGTGCCAGCAGCCAACGGGACAGCCCTAACGAGCAGTACTTC. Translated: CASSQRDSPNEQYF. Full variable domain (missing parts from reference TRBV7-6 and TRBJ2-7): GAGVSQSPRYKVTKRGQDVALRCDPISGHVSLYWYRQALGQGPEFLTYFNYEAQQDKSGLPNDRFSAERPEGSISTLTIQRTEQRDSAMYRCASSQRDSPNEQYFGPGTRLTVT.